The T cell receptor beta chain under discussion was sequenced for a study of cytotoxic CD8 clonotypes in ibrutinib-treated CLL. Overall study: Recorded responses included approximately 25 partial and 2 complete; following median roughly 74 months, approximately 14 stayed remitted and roughly twelve progressed. Study-level results: Clonality rose at ibrutinib response, held steady in sustained remission, and fell toward baseline at progression. On treatment, the uncommon public clonotypes contracted or remained stable.

On this clone itself: What it binds is unknown.

The table came from immunoSEQ multiplex PCR; TCRdb's copy has only in-frame clones and leaves some out. The table includes around 160,000 clones, around nine tenths detected once. V lost 3 bases and J lost 8; bases outside the gene matches: 6. CDR3 size: 14 residues. Germline values: CDR1 SGHDN, CDR2 FVKESK. The genes are TRBV14 and TRBJ2-5; TRBD2 matches 10 bases. The sequences come from PBMCs, collected at disease progression, from a patient treated with ibrutinib. This TCR derives from a human donor with chronic lymphocytic leukemia. The CDR3 spells CASSHISGRGTQYF. Here the CDR3 DNA reads TGTGCCAGCAGCCATATCAGCGGGAGGGGAACCCAGTACTTC.